This paragraph covers one T cell receptor beta chain sequence. What it binds is unknown. With V trimmed by 4 bases and J by 5 bases, 5 bases remained unmatched. The CDR3 is 14 residues long. Germline CDR1 is MDHEN and CDR2 is SYDVKM. This sample stems from a study of cytomegalovirus exposure and HLA in healthy donors. The study's findings and limits: Rare sequences made up most TCRs, while some public TCRs were found in many donors. Reportedly, fewer N-insertions than the approximately 700-donor mean appeared in an Asian-associated ancestry cluster in a later analysis. A later analysis reported that several of the most significant clusters appeared to be linked to common viral pathogens, among them Epstein-Barr virus. A few V segments could not be told apart, such as TRBV6-2 and TRBV6-3, and were left out.

The PCR had 60 Vbeta and 13 Jbeta primers. TCRdb keeps only in-frame clones here, not all; method: immunoSEQ multiplex PCR. The sample has around 150,000 clones, roughly 77% seen once; the top ten hold 2% to 2.5%. The specimen was PBMCs. The sequence derives from a man in his thirties or forties in good health and CMV-seronegative. This chain connects TRBV28 to TRBJ1-2; 9 bases line up with TRBD1. CDR3 DNA: TGTGCCAGCAGTTCCCCGGACAGGGGATATGGCTACACCTTC. Translating gives CASSSPDRGYGYTF.